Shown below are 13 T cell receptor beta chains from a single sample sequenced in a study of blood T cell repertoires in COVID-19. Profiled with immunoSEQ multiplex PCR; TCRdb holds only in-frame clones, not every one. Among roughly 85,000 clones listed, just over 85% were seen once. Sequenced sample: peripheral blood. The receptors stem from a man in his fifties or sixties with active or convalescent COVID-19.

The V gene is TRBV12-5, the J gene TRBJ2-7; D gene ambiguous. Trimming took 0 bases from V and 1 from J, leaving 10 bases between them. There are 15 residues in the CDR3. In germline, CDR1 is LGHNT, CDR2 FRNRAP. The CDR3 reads CASGLVVIGSYEQYF. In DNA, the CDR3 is TGTGCTAGTGGTTTGGTAGTTATCGGGTCCTACGAGCAGTACTTC.

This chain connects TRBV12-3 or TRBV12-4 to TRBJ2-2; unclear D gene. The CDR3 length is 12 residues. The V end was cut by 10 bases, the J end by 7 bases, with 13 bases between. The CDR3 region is CATKRSGGELFF. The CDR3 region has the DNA TGTGCCACCAAGAGGAGTGGCGGGGAGCTGTTTTTT.

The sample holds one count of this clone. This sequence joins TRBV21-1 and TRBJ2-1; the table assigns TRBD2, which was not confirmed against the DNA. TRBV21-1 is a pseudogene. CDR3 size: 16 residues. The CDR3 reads CASSQGGGAGYNEQFF. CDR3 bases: TGTGCCAGCAGCCAAGGCGGGGGCGCGGGCTACAATGAGCAGTTCTTC.

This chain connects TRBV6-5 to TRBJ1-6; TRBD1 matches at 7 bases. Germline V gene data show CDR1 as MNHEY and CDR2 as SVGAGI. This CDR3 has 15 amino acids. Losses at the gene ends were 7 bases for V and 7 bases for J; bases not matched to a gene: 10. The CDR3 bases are TGTGCCAGCACCCCCGAGACAGGGCTGAATTCACCCCTCCACTTT. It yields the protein CASTPETGLNSPLHF.

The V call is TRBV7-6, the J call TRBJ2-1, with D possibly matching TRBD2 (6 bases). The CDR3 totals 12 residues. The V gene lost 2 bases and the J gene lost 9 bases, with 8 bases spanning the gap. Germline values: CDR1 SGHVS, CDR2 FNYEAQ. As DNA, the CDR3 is TGTGCCAGCAGCTTACGGGGGAGTGAGCAGTTCTTC. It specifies CASSLRGSEQFF.

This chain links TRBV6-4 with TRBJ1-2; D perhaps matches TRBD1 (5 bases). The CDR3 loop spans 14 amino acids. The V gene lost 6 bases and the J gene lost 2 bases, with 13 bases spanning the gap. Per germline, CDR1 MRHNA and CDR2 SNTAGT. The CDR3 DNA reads TGTGCCAGCAGGGCCAGCGGGGGGAACTATGGCTACACCTTC. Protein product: CASRASGGNYGYTF.

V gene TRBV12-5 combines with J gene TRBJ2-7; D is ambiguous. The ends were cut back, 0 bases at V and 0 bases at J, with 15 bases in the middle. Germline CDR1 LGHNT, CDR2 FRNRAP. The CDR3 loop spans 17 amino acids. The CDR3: CASGLVLSGFSSYEQYF. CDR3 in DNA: TGTGCTAGTGGTTTGGTACTATCGGGTTTTAGCTCCTACGAGCAGTACTTC.

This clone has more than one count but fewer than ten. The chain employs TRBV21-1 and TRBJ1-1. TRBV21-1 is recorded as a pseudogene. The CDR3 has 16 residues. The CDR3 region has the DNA TGTGCCAGCAGCAAAGTTGAAGGAGGGGTGAACACTGAAGCTTTCTTT. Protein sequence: CASSKVEGGVNTEAFF.

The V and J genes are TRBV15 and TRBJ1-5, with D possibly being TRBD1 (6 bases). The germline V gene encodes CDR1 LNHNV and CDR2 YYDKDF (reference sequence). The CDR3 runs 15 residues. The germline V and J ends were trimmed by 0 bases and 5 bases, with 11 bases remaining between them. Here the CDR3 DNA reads TGTGCCACCAGCAGAGATTTGGACAGAGATCAGCCCCAGCATTTT. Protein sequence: CATSRDLDRDQPQHF.

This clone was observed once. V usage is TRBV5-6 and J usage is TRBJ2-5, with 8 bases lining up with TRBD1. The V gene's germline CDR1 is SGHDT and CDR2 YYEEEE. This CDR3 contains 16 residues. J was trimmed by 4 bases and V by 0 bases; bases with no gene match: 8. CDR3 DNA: TGTGCCAGCAGCTTGGTTCTGACAGGGGTTTTAGAGACCCAGTACTTC. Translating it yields CASSLVLTGVLETQYF.

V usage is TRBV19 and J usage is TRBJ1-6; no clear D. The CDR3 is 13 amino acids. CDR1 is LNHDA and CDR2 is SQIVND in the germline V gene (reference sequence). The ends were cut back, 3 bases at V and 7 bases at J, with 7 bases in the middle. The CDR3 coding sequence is TGTGCCAGTAGTATTCTAGCGAATTCACCCCTCCACTTT. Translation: CASSILANSPLHF.

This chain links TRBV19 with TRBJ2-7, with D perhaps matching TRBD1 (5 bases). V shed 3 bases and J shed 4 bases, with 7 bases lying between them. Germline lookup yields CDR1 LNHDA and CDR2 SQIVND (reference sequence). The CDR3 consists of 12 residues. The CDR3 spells CASSIPGYEQYF. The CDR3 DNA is TGTGCCAGTAGTATTCCAGGGTACGAGCAGTACTTC. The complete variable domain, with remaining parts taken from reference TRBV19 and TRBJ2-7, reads DGGITQSPKYLFRKEGQNVTLSCEQNLNHDAMYWYRQDPGQGLRLIYYSQIVNDFQKGDIAEGYSVSREKKESFPLTVTSAQKNPTAFYLCASSIPGYEQYFGPGTRLTVT.

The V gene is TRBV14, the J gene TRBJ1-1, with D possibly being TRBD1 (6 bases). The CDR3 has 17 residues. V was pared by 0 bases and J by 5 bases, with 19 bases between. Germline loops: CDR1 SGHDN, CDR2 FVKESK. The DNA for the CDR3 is TGTGCCAGCAGCCAAGATTACAGGGCCAAGAACAGGACTGAAGCTTTCTTT. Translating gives CASSQDYRAKNRTEAFF. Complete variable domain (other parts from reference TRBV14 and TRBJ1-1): EAGVTQFPSHSVIEKGQTVTLRCDPISGHDNLYWYRRVMGKEIKFLLHFVKESKQDESGMPNNRFLAERTGGTYSTLKVQPAELEDSGVYFCASSQDYRAKNRTEAFFGQGTRLTVV.